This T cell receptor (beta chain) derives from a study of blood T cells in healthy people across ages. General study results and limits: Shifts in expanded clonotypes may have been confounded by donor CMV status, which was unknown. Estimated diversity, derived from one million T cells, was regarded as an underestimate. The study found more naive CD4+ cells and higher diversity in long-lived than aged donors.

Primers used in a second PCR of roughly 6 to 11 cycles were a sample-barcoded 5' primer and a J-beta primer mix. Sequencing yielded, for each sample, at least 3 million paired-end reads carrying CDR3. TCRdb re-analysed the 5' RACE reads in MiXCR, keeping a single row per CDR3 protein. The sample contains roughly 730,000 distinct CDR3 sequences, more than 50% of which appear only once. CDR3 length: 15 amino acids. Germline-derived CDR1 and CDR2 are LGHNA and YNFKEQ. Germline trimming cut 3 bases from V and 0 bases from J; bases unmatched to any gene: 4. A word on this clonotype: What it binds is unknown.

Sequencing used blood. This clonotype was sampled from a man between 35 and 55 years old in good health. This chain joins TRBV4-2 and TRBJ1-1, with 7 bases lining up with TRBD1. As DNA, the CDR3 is TGTGCCAGCAGCCACCGGGACAGATTGAACACTGAAGCTTTCTTT. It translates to CASSHRDRLNTEAFF.